Listed below are T cell receptor beta chains from one sample, sequenced in a study of response to subunit inactivated influenza vaccine. From the RT-PCR reads, TCRdb called clonotypes with MiXCR, one entry per CDR3 protein. The table shows about 520,000 distinct CDR3 sequences, with 25% occurring only once. Sample: CD4+ T cells sorted from PBMCs, taken about 5 days after vaccination. These receptors were taken from a man aged 45 to 65 who received an inactivated influenza vaccine. CDR3s include the opening cysteine and the closing phenylalanine or tryptophan. Each record gives: D gene, J gene, clone size, V gene, CDR3 DNA, CDR3 protein. The D gene is left open where the match is weak. Size tells how often a clone was seen (once, few, many) or the class of an expanded clone, and some rows leave it out.

d_call: TRBD2
j_call: TRBJ2-5
clone_size: few
v_call: TRBV5-1
cdr3_nt: TGCGCCAGCAGCACCGGGACTAGCGGTAAAGAGACCCAGTACTTC
cdr3_aa: CASSTGTSGKETQYF

d_call: TRBD2
j_call: TRBJ2-7
clone_size: NA
v_call: TRBV7-2
cdr3_nt: TGTGCCAGCGGGAGGGCAGGGAATTCCCTCTACGAGCAGTACTTC
cdr3_aa: CASGRAGNSLYEQYF

d_call: NA
j_call: TRBJ2-2
clone_size: few
v_call: TRBV12-3/TRBV12-4
cdr3_nt: TGTGCCAGTGAGGAGGGGGCCAACACCGGGGAGCTGTTTTTT
cdr3_aa: CASEEGANTGELFF

d_call: NA
j_call: TRBJ2-2
clone_size: few
v_call: TRBV6-5
cdr3_nt: TGTGCCAGCAGAAGCTGGACCGGGGAGCTGTTTTTT
cdr3_aa: CASRSWTGELFF

d_call: NA
j_call: TRBJ2-7
clone_size: many
v_call: TRBV20-1
cdr3_nt: TGCAGTGCTAGCGGGGGCTTACTAACCTACGAGCAGTACTTC
cdr3_aa: CSASGGLLTYEQYF

d_call: TRBD1
j_call: TRBJ1-6
clone_size: NA
v_call: TRBV2
cdr3_nt: TGTGCCAGCAGTGGCCGGGATAGGGGGCGATCACCCCTCCACTTT
cdr3_aa: CASSGRDRGRSPLHF

d_call: NA
j_call: TRBJ2-1
clone_size: NA
v_call: TRBV10-3
cdr3_nt: TGTGCCATCACCCCCGGACTAAACAATGAGCAGTTCTTC
cdr3_aa: CAITPGLNNEQFF

d_call: TRBD1
j_call: TRBJ2-6
clone_size: few
v_call: TRBV6-1
cdr3_nt: TGTGCCAGCTACCAATTACCGGGACAGGGACTTACTGGGGCCAACGTCCTGACTTTC
cdr3_aa: CASYQLPGQGLTGANVLTF

d_call: NA
j_call: TRBJ2-3
clone_size: NA
v_call: TRBV5-1
cdr3_nt: TGCGCCAGCAGCTTGGAACAGGGCCACACAGATACGCAGTATTTT
cdr3_aa: CASSLEQGHTDTQYF

d_call: TRBD1
j_call: TRBJ1-2
clone_size: NA
v_call: TRBV7-6
cdr3_nt: TGTGCCAGCAGCGCCTTCAGGGGGCGAGGAACTAACTATGGCTACACCTTC
cdr3_aa: CASSAFRGRGTNYGYTF

d_call: TRBD1
j_call: TRBJ1-6
clone_size: NA
v_call: TRBV6-2/TRBV6-3
cdr3_nt: TGTGCCAGCAGTTGGACCGGGACAGGTTATTCACCCCTCCACTTT
cdr3_aa: CASSWTGTGYSPLHF

d_call: NA
j_call: TRBJ1-4
clone_size: few
v_call: TRBV20-1
cdr3_nt: TGCAGTGCTAGAGTTAACAGAAGGACTGAAAAACTGTTTTTT
cdr3_aa: CSARVNRRTEKLFF

d_call: NA
j_call: TRBJ2-5
clone_size: NA
v_call: TRBV5-1
cdr3_nt: TGCGCCAGCAGCTCTACTTTCCAAGAGACCCAGTACTTC
cdr3_aa: CASSSTFQETQYF

d_call: TRBD1
j_call: TRBJ1-2
clone_size: once
v_call: TRBV6-2/TRBV6-3
cdr3_nt: TGTGCCACCACCCACGCCGACAGGGCACATGGCTACACCTTC
cdr3_aa: CATTHADRAHGYTF

d_call: TRBD2
j_call: TRBJ2-1
clone_size: NA
v_call: TRBV7-2
cdr3_nt: TGTGCCAGCAGCTTAGGGACTAGCGGGGAGGGGTTCTTC
cdr3_aa: CASSLGTSGEGFF

d_call: NA
j_call: TRBJ2-3
clone_size: few
v_call: TRBV5-1
cdr3_nt: TGCGCCAGCAGCTTGAGTGGGATTGGAGATACGCAGTATTTT
cdr3_aa: CASSLSGIGDTQYF

d_call: TRBD2
j_call: TRBJ2-3
clone_size: few
v_call: TRBV4-1
cdr3_nt: TGCGCCAGCAGCCGGGAAGAGCGGGGGGGCACAGATACGCAGTATTTT
cdr3_aa: CASSREERGGTDTQYF

d_call: TRBD2
j_call: TRBJ2-1
clone_size: NA
v_call: TRBV20-1
cdr3_nt: TGCAGTGCTAGCCGCGGGGGGGTTCGGAATGAGCAGTTCTTC
cdr3_aa: CSASRGGVRNEQFF

d_call: NA
j_call: TRBJ1-1
clone_size: NA
v_call: TRBV5-1
cdr3_nt: TGCGCCAGCAGCTTGCTGGTCGGCGAAGCGACTGAAGCTTTCTTT
cdr3_aa: CASSLLVGEATEAFF

d_call: NA
j_call: TRBJ2-5
clone_size: few
v_call: TRBV5-1
cdr3_nt: TGCGCCAGCAGCTTGGTTCCGGGAATGATCCAAGAGACCCAGTACTTC
cdr3_aa: CASSLVPGMIQETQYF

d_call: NA
j_call: TRBJ2-7
clone_size: few
v_call: TRBV5-1
cdr3_nt: TGCGCCAGCAGTCGGGCACAGGCCGCTGGGGTCTACGAGCAGTACTTC
cdr3_aa: CASSRAQAAGVYEQYF

d_call: TRBD1
j_call: TRBJ2-3
clone_size: few
v_call: TRBV10-3
cdr3_nt: TGTGCCATCAAAGGACAGGATACAGATACGCAGTATTTT
cdr3_aa: CAIKGQDTDTQYF

d_call: NA
j_call: TRBJ2-1
clone_size: NA
v_call: TRBV20-1
cdr3_nt: TGCAGTGGCCTACAGGGCAGGAATGAGCAGTTCTTC
cdr3_aa: CSGLQGRNEQFF

d_call: NA
j_call: TRBJ1-2
clone_size: few
v_call: TRBV7-2
cdr3_nt: TGTGCCAGCAGCTTAGTCGCGTCGGGAAGCGCTAACTATGGCTACACCTTC
cdr3_aa: CASSLVASGSANYGYTF

d_call: TRBD1
j_call: TRBJ1-5
clone_size: few
v_call: TRBV7-6
cdr3_nt: TGTGCCAGCAGCCGAGGACAGGGCGGAAGCAATCAGCCCCAGCATTTT
cdr3_aa: CASSRGQGGSNQPQHF

d_call: NA
j_call: TRBJ1-4
clone_size: few
v_call: TRBV20-1
cdr3_nt: TGCAGTGCTAGTTCACAGACTAATGAAAAACTGTTTTTT
cdr3_aa: CSASSQTNEKLFF

d_call: TRBD2
j_call: TRBJ2-1
clone_size: NA
v_call: TRBV10-3
cdr3_nt: TGTGCCATCACCAAGACTAGCGGCTCCTACAATGAGCAGTTCTTC
cdr3_aa: CAITKTSGSYNEQFF

d_call: TRBD2
j_call: TRBJ2-7
clone_size: NA
v_call: TRBV7-2
cdr3_nt: TGTGCCAGCAGCCCGAAGGGGAGGGAAACCTACGAGCAGTACTTC
cdr3_aa: CASSPKGRETYEQYF

d_call: NA
j_call: TRBJ1-6
clone_size: NA
v_call: TRBV20-1
cdr3_nt: TGCAGTGCTAGAGACCGGATATCACCCCTCCACTTT
cdr3_aa: CSARDRISPLHF

d_call: TRBD2
j_call: TRBJ2-3
clone_size: many
v_call: TRBV11-2
cdr3_nt: TGTGCCAGCAGCTTAAGGCGGGGGGGCACAAATACGCAGTATTTT
cdr3_aa: CASSLRRGGTNTQYF

d_call: NA
j_call: TRBJ1-5
clone_size: many
v_call: TRBV5-6
cdr3_nt: TGTGCCAGCAGCTCACTAAATCAGCCCCAGCATTTT
cdr3_aa: CASSSLNQPQHF

d_call: TRBD2
j_call: TRBJ2-3
clone_size: NA
v_call: TRBV20-1
cdr3_nt: TGCAGTGCTAGAGATGTTCTAGCGGGAACGGATACGCAGTATTTT
cdr3_aa: CSARDVLAGTDTQYF

d_call: TRBD2
j_call: TRBJ2-7
clone_size: NA
v_call: TRBV29-1
cdr3_nt: TGCAGCGTTACCCGAGCGGGACTAGCGGGAGGCCCCTCCTACGAGCAGTACTTC
cdr3_aa: CSVTRAGLAGGPSYEQYF

d_call: TRBD2
j_call: TRBJ2-1
clone_size: NA
v_call: TRBV12-5
cdr3_nt: TGTGCTAGTGGTTTGCTGCCACTAGCGGGAAGAAATGAGCAGTTCTTC
cdr3_aa: CASGLLPLAGRNEQFF

d_call: TRBD2
j_call: TRBJ2-7
clone_size: few
v_call: TRBV28
cdr3_nt: TGTGCCAGCAGTTTGCAGAGCGGGAGCAGTAACGAGCAGTACTTC
cdr3_aa: CASSLQSGSSNEQYF

d_call: NA
j_call: TRBJ2-3
clone_size: few
v_call: TRBV5-1
cdr3_nt: TGCGCCAGCAGCTTGGAGTCCGGGGGCCAGGGAAATACGCAGTATTTT
cdr3_aa: CASSLESGGQGNTQYF

d_call: TRBD2
j_call: TRBJ2-7
clone_size: NA
v_call: TRBV11-2
cdr3_nt: TGTGCCAGCAGCGCTAGCGGGATAATGTACGAGCAGTACTTC
cdr3_aa: CASSASGIMYEQYF

d_call: NA
j_call: TRBJ1-3
clone_size: few
v_call: TRBV24-1
cdr3_nt: TGTGCCACCAGTGATGCCCGAATAAACTCTGGAAACACCATATATTTT
cdr3_aa: CATSDARINSGNTIYF

d_call: NA
j_call: TRBJ1-1
clone_size: NA
v_call: TRBV28
cdr3_nt: TGTGCCAGCACCCCTGTGGGGGCATCAGCTTTCTTT
cdr3_aa: CASTPVGASAFF

d_call: TRBD1
j_call: TRBJ1-5
clone_size: few
v_call: TRBV4-1
cdr3_nt: TGCGCCAGCAGCCAGATTTGGATCGACAGGGATAGCAATCAGCCCCAGCATTTT
cdr3_aa: CASSQIWIDRDSNQPQHF

d_call: NA
j_call: TRBJ2-7
clone_size: NA
v_call: TRBV4-1
cdr3_nt: TGCGCCAGCAGCCAAGAGGTCAGCCGTAGGATCCTAAGCTCCTACGAGCAGTACTTC
cdr3_aa: CASSQEVSRRILSSYEQYF

d_call: NA
j_call: TRBJ1-2
clone_size: NA
v_call: TRBV4-1
cdr3_nt: TGCGCCAGCAGCCAAGATGTAGCCAACTACTATGGCTACACCTTC
cdr3_aa: CASSQDVANYYGYTF

d_call: TRBD2
j_call: TRBJ2-3
clone_size: NA
v_call: TRBV20-1
cdr3_nt: TGCAGTGCAAGTTCTGGGACTAGCCGAGGGAGTACGCAGTATTTT
cdr3_aa: CSASSGTSRGSTQYF

d_call: TRBD2
j_call: TRBJ2-3
clone_size: NA
v_call: TRBV20-1
cdr3_nt: TGCAGTGCTACTAGCGGGAGCAGAGCAGATACGCAGTATTTT
cdr3_aa: CSATSGSRADTQYF